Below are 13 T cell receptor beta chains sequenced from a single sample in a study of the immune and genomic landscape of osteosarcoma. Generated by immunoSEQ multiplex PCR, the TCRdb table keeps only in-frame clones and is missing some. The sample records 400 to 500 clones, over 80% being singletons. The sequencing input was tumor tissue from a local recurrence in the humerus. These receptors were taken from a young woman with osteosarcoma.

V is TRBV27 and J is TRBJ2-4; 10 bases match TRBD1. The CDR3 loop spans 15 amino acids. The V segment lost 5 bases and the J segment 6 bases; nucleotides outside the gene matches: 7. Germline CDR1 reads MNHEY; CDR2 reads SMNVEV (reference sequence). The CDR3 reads CASSGKGTGVNIQYF. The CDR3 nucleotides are TGTGCCAGCAGTGGGAAGGGGACAGGGGTAAACATTCAGTACTTC.

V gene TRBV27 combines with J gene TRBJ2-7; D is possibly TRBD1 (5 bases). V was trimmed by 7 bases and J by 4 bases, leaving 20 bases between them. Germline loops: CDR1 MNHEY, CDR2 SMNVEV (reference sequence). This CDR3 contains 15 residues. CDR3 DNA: TGTGCCAGCACCCCCAGCGTTTCAGGGCCTTACGAGCAGTACTTC. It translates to CASTPSVSGPYEQYF.

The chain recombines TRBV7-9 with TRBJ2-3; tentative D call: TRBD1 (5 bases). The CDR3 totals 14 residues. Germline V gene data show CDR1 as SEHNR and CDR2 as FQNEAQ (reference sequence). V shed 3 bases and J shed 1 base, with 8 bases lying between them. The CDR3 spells CASSLIQGTDTQYF. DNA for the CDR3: TGTGCCAGCAGCTTGATACAGGGCACAGATACGCAGTATTTT.

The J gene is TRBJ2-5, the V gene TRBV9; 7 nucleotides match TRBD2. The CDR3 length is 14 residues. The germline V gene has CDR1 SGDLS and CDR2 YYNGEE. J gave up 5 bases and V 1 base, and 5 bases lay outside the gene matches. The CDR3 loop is CASSVWEGGETQYF. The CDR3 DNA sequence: TGTGCCAGCAGCGTATGGGAGGGAGGGGAGACCCAGTACTTC.

The chain's CDR3 is CASSIAPGSYEQYF. CDR3 in DNA: TGTGCCAGTAGTATCGCGCCGGGGTCCTACGAGCAGTACTTC. This rearrangement joins TRBV19 to TRBJ2-7; TRBD2 might be the D (5 bases). CDR1 LNHDA and CDR2 SQIVND come from the germline V gene (reference sequence). V was shortened by 3 bases and J by 1 base, with 10 bases between the two germline ends. This CDR3 contains 14 residues.

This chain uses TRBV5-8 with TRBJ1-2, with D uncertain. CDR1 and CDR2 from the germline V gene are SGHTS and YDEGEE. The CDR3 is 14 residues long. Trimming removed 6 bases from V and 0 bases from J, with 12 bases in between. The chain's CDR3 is CASTHGSTNYGYTF. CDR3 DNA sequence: TGTGCCAGCACCCACGGCTCTACTAACTATGGCTACACCTTC.

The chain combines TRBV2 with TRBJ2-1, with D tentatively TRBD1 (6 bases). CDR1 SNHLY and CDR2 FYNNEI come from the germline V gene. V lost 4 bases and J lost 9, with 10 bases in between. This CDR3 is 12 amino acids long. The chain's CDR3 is CASSALGGEQFF. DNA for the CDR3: TGTGCCAGCAGTGCTTTAGGGGGTGAGCAGTTCTTC.

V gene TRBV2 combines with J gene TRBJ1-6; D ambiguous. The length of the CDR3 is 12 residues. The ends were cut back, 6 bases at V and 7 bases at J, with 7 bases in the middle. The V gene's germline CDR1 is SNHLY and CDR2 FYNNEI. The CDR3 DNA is TGTGCCAGCAGGCCATCCAATTCACCCCTCCACTTT. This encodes CASRPSNSPLHF. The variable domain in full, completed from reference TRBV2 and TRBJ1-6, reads EPEVTQTPSHQVTQMGQEVILRCVPISNHLYFYWYRQILGQKVEFLVSFYNNEISEKSEIFDDQFSVERPDGSNFTLKIRSTKLEDSAMYFCASRPSNSPLHFGNGTRLTVT.

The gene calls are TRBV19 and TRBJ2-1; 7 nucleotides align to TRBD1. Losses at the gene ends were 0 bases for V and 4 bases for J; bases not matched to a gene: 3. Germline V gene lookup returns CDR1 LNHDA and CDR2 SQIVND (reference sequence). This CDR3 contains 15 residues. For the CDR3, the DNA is TGTGCCAGTAGTATAGATGGGGACAGATACAATGAGCAGTTCTTC. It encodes CASSIDGDRYNEQFF.

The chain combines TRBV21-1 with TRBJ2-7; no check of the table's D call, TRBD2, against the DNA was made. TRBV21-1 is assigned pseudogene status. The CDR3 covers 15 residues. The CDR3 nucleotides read TGTGCCAGCAGCAAAGTTCCCGACGCCTTTCTTCGGGAGTACTTC. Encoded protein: CASSKVPDAFLREYF.

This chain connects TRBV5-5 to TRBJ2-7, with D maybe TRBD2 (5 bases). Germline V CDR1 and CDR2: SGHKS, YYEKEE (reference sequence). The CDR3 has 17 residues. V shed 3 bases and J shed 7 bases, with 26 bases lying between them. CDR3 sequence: CASSSLPEGAIVGEQYF. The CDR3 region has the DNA TGTGCCAGCAGCTCCCTCCCCGAGGGCGCTATCGTTGGTGAGCAGTACTTC.

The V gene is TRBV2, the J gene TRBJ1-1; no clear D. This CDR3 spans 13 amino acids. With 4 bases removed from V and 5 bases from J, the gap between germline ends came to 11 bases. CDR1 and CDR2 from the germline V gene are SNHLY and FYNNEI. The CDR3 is CASSGRGWTEAFF. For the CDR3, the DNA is TGTGCCAGCAGTGGTCGGGGTTGGACTGAAGCTTTCTTT. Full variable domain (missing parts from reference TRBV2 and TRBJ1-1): EPEVTQTPSHQVTQMGQEVILRCVPISNHLYFYWYRQILGQKVEFLVSFYNNEISEKSEIFDDQFSVERPDGSNFTLKIRSTKLEDSAMYFCASSGRGWTEAFFGQGTRLTVV.

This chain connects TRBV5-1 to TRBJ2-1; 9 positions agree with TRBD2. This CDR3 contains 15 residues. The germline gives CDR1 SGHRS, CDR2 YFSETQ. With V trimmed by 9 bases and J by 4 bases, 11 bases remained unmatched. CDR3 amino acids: CATRDSGGLYNEQFF. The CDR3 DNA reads TGCGCCACCAGGGATAGCGGGGGATTGTACAATGAGCAGTTCTTC.